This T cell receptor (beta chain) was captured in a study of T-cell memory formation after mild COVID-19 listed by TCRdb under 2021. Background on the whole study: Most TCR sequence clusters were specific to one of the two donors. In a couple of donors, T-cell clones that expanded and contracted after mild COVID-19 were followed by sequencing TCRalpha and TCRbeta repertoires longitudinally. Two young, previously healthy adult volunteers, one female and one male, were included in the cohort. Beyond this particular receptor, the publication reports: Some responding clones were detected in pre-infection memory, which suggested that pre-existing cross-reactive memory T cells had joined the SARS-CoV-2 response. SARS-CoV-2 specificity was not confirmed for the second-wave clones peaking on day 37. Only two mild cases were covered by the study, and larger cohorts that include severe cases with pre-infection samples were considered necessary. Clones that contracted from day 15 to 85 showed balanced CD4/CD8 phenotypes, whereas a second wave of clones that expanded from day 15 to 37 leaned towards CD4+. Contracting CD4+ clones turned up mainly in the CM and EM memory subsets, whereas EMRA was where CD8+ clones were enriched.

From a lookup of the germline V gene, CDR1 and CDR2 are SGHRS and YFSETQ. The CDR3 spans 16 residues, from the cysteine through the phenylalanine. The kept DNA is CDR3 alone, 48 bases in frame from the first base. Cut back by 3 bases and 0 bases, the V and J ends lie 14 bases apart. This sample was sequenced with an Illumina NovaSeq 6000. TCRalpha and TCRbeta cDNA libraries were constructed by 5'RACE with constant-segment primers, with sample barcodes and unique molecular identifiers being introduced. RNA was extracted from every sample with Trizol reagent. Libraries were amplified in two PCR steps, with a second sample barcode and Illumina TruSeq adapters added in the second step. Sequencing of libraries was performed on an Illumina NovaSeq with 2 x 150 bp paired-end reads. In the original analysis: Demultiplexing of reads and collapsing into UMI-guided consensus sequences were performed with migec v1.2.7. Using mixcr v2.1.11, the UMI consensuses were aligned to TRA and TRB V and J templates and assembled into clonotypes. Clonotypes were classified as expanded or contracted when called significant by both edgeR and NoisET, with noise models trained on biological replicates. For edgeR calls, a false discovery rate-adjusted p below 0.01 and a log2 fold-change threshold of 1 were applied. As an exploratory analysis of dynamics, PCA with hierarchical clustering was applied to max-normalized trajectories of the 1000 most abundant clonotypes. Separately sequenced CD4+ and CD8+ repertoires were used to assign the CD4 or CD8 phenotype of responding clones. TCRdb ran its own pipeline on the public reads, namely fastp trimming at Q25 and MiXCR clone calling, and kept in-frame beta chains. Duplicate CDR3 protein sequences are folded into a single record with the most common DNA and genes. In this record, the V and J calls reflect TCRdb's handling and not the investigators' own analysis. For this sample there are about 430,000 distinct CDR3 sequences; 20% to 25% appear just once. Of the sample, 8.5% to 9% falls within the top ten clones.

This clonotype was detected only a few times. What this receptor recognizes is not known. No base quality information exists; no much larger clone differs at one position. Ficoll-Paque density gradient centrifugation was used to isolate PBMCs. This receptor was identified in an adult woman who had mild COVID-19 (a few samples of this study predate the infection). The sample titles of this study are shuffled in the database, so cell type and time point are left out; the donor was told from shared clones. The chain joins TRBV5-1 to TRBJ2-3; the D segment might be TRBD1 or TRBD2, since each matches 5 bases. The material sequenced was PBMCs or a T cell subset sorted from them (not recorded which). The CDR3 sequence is CASSSPTGASTDTQYF. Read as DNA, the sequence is TGCGCCAGCAGCTCTCCGACCGGGGCTAGCACAGATACGCAGTATTTT.